Each of the 20 T cell receptor beta chains below was sequenced from the same sample in a study of control samples from healthy donors and cancer patients. Some clones are missing from TCRdb's copy, which holds only in-frame ones; the method was immunoSEQ multiplex PCR. Among over 50,000 clones listed, 88% were seen once. The sample was blood. The receptors originated from a man aged 50-59 years in good health.

The genes are TRBV6-6 and TRBJ2-7; 8 bases agree with TRBD1. The germline CDR1 and CDR2 sequences are MNHNY and SVGAGI (reference sequence). The V segment lost 7 bases and the J segment 6 bases; nucleotides outside the gene matches: 5. The CDR3 loop spans 12 amino acids. CDR3 loop: CASKSGQGEQYF. CDR3 bases: TGTGCCAGCAAATCCGGACAGGGCGAGCAGTACTTC.

The gene calls are TRBV5-1 and TRBJ2-1; D perhaps matches TRBD2 (6 bases). Germline lookup yields CDR1 SGHRS and CDR2 YFSETQ. The length of the CDR3 is 14 residues. V lost 0 bases and J lost 9, with 13 bases in between. CDR3 sequence reads: CASSLVAEAGEQFF. The CDR3 DNA reads TGCGCCAGCAGCTTGGTAGCGGAAGCAGGTGAGCAGTTCTTC.

The V and J genes are TRBV5-1 and TRBJ2-2; 8 bases match TRBD2. The germline V gene has CDR1 SGHRS and CDR2 YFSETQ. The ends lost 3 bases at V and 7 bases at J; junction bases unmatched: 5. CDR3 length: 14 residues. The CDR3, as DNA: TGCGCCAGCAGCTCCGGACTAGCCGTCGGGGAGCTGTTTTTT. Translating gives CASSSGLAVGELFF.

The V and J genes are TRBV13 and TRBJ1-2; no clear D gene. The CDR3 has 17 residues. V was shortened by 0 bases and J by 3 bases, with 17 bases between the two germline ends. Germline assignment: CDR1 PRHDT and CDR2 FYEKMQ (reference sequence). The CDR3 spells CASSLGGTAQAYYGYTF. The CDR3 nucleotides read TGTGCCAGCAGCTTAGGCGGAACAGCCCAGGCTTACTATGGCTACACCTTC.

V gene TRBV19 combines with J gene TRBJ1-6; weak D call: TRBD1 (6 bases). Germline V gives CDR1 LNHDA, CDR2 SQIVND (reference sequence). CDR3 length equals 14 residues. Between the trimmed V and J ends, which lost 4 bases and 7 bases, there was a span of 11 bases. The DNA of the CDR3 is TGTGCCAGTAGTACCGGGACACTAAATTCACCCCTCCACTTT. Its translation is CASSTGTLNSPLHF. Supplemented by reference TRBV19 and TRBJ1-6, the full variable domain reads DGGITQSPKYLFRKEGQNVTLSCEQNLNHDAMYWYRQDPGQGLRLIYYSQIVNDFQKGDIAEGYSVSREKKESFPLTVTSAQKNPTAFYLCASSTGTLNSPLHFGNGTRLTVT.

V usage is TRBV3-1 (or the pseudogene TRBV3-2) and J usage is TRBJ2-3, with 10 bases matching TRBD2. Unmatched junction bases numbered 5, after V lost 4 bases and J lost 1 base. The CDR3 spans 16 residues. Germline CDR1 reads LGHDT; CDR2 reads YNNKEL (reference sequence). The CDR3 nucleotides are TGTGCCAGCAGCCTGGGGACTAGCGTGCGCACAGATACGCAGTATTTT. It is translated as CASSLGTSVRTDTQYF.

The CDR3 DNA is TGCGCCAGCAGCTGGTGGACTAGCGGGAGTTCAGGCAATGAGCAGTTCTTC. Its protein product is CASSWWTSGSSGNEQFF. The chain has TRBV5-1 and TRBJ2-1; 13 bases match TRBD2. The CDR3 spans 17 residues. Germline V gives CDR1 SGHRS, CDR2 YFSETQ. The ends lost 3 bases at V and 6 bases at J; junction bases unmatched: 9.

The chain has TRBV3-1 (or the pseudogene TRBV3-2) and TRBJ1-1; D possibly corresponds to TRBD1 (6 bases). CDR3 length: 15 amino acids. Germline lookup yields CDR1 LGHDT and CDR2 YNNKEL (reference sequence). V shed 5 bases and J shed 1 base, with 14 bases lying between them. Here the CDR3 reads CASSKSETGNTEAFF. The CDR3 DNA reads as TGTGCCAGCAGCAAATCGGAGACAGGGAACACTGAAGCTTTCTTT.

The rearrangement uses TRBV28 and TRBJ2-3; D uncertain. Germline CDR1 MDHEN, CDR2 SYDVKM. Trimming removed 6 bases at V and 0 bases at J, with 4 bases between. The CDR3 extends over 12 amino acids. The CDR3 DNA reads TGTGCCAGCAGGGAAAGCACAGATACGCAGTATTTT. It encodes CASRESTDTQYF.

This clone has a single count. CDR3 loop: CASSSVVDLGGYTF. The CDR3 coding sequence is TGTGCCAGCAGTTCGGTCGTGGACCTCGGCGGCTACACCTTC. This chain uses TRBV6-2 or TRBV6-3 with TRBJ1-2; unclear D gene. V lost 4 bases and J lost 8, with 17 bases in between. The germline CDR1 and CDR2 sequences are MNHEY and SVGEGT. The CDR3 runs to 14 residues.

The chain is built from TRBV9 and TRBJ1-1; D ambiguous. V lost 0 bases and J 4 bases, leaving 10 bases between the germline ends. The CDR3 runs to 14 residues. Germline V gene lookup returns CDR1 SGDLS and CDR2 YYNGEE. CDR3 residues: CASSVDGEGTEAFF. For the CDR3, the DNA is TGTGCCAGCAGCGTAGATGGGGAGGGCACTGAAGCTTTCTTT.

This chain uses TRBV28 with TRBJ2-3, with 10 bases aligning to TRBD2. From germline, CDR1 is MDHEN and CDR2 SYDVKM. The ends lost 5 bases at V and 2 bases at J; junction bases unmatched: 7. This CDR3 is built from 16 residues. The CDR3 DNA sequence: TGTGCCAGCAGTCCCACCGGGACTAGCGCCACAGATACGCAGTATTTT. This codes for CASSPTGTSATDTQYF.

V is TRBV6-6 and J is TRBJ2-5; no reliable D call. This CDR3 has 14 amino acids. The V end was cut by 5 bases, the J end by 0 bases, with 10 bases between. Germline CDR1 and CDR2: MNHNY and SVGAGI (reference sequence). The CDR3 coding sequence is TGTGCCAGCAGTCACACACTTAACCAAGAGACCCAGTACTTC. This sequence encodes CASSHTLNQETQYF.

This clone was seen just once. The V call is TRBV25-1, the J call TRBJ1-2, with a weak D call TRBD1 (6 bases). The CDR3 extends over 15 amino acids. V lost 1 base and J 8 bases, leaving 17 bases between the germline ends. Per germline, CDR1 MGHDK and CDR2 SYGVNS. CDR3 sequence reads: CASSEFAGPGGGYTF. CDR3 coding DNA: TGTGCCAGCAGTGAATTTGCAGGGCCGGGGGGCGGCTACACCTTC.

The CDR3 is CSVGERGEQYF. CDR3 nucleotide sequence: TGCAGCGTTGGAGAGAGGGGCGAGCAGTACTTC. V usage is TRBV29-1 and J usage is TRBJ2-7; perhaps D is TRBD1 or TRBD2 (5 bases each). The CDR3 covers 11 residues. Trimming shortened V by 4 bases and J by 6 bases, and 10 bases separated the two germline ends. Per the germline V gene, CDR1 is SQVTM and CDR2 is ANQGSEA.

V is TRBV2 and J is TRBJ2-5; D gene ambiguous. The CDR3 totals 12 residues. The ends were cut back, 7 bases at V and 0 bases at J, with 6 bases in the middle. Germline V lookup: CDR1 SNHLY, CDR2 FYNNEI. CDR3 protein: CASNQDQETQYF. CDR3 DNA: TGTGCCAGCAACCAGGACCAAGAGACCCAGTACTTC.

The rearrangement links TRBV7-6 to TRBJ1-1; 7 bases fit TRBD1. With 5 bases clipped from V and 4 bases from J, the junction kept 1 base outside the gene matches. The CDR3 runs 12 residues. Germline V gene data show CDR1 as SGHVS and CDR2 as FNYEAQ. Written as DNA, the CDR3 is TGTGCCAGCAGCCCAGGGGGCACTGAAGCTTTCTTT. Translated, it gives CASSPGGTEAFF.

The chain employs TRBV12-3 or TRBV12-4 and TRBJ1-3; D remains unclear. The V gene lost 3 bases and the J gene lost 0 bases, with 0 bases spanning the gap. CDR3 length: 12 residues. CDR3 nucleotides: TGTGCCAGCAGTTTCTCTGGAAACACCATATATTTT. Translation gives CASSFSGNTIYF.

The V call is TRBV4-1, the J call TRBJ2-7, with unresolved D. Germline V gene sequence: CDR1 MGHRA, CDR2 YSYEKL. The V and J ends lost 1 base and 1 base respectively, with 14 bases between them. The CDR3 covers 16 residues. Here the CDR3 reads CASSQADGPGSYEQYF. In DNA form, the CDR3 reads TGCGCCAGCAGCCAAGCAGATGGGCCCGGATCCTACGAGCAGTACTTC.

This chain uses TRBV3-1 (or the pseudogene TRBV3-2) with TRBJ2-5; no reliable D call. The germline gives CDR1 LGHDT, CDR2 YNNKEL (reference sequence). This CDR3 comprises 14 residues. V lost 1 base to trimming and J lost 3 bases, with 9 bases between them. DNA of the CDR3: TGTGCCAGCAGCCAAGCCGGCGGAGAAGAGACCCAGTACTTC. Encoded protein: CASSQAGGEETQYF.